Included here is one TCR beta chain sequence, with context. This receptor's antigen is unknown. Per-nucleotide qualities are absent, and no much larger clonotype sits a single base away. There are 13 amino acids in the CDR3, from cysteine to phenylalanine inclusive. CDR3 DNA only is kept here, 39 bases in frame from base 1. From a lookup of the germline V gene, CDR1 and CDR2 are ENHRY and SYGVKD. V and J are truncated by 11 bases and 0 bases respectively, leaving an intervening sequence of 11 bases. The trial excluded patients who had a history of autoimmune disease or who were on systemic immunosuppression. Peripheral blood for TCR sequencing was collected from all dose cohorts at baseline, on cycle 4 day 1, and on cycle 7 day 1. The samples were drawn from a first-in-human, open-label, multicenter phase I dose-escalation trial of ivuxolimab. Adults with locally advanced or metastatic melanoma, renal cell, hepatocellular, or head and neck squamous cell carcinoma were enrolled in the trial. Before TCR sequencing, CD4+ T cells and CD8+ T cells were sorted from peripheral blood as separate populations.

This specimen belongs to a study of OX40 agonist ivuxolimab in advanced cancers. For context, the study as a whole: Ivuxolimab, which targeted the costimulatory receptor OX40 (CD134), was an agonistic, fully human IgG2 monoclonal antibody. Intravenous ivuxolimab was administered to patients every 2 weeks at six dose levels: 0.01, 0.1, 0.3, 1.5, 3 and 10 mg/kg. Of the approximately 54 patients in dose escalation, 19 had hepatocellular carcinoma, about 15 had melanoma, 9 had renal cell carcinoma and 9 had head and neck cancer. In the dose-escalation cohort, 82.7% of patients were male, and the mean age was approximately 60 years with a range of roughly 20 to 79. Prior anti-PD-1, anti-PD-L1 or anti-CTLA-4 therapy was permitted, and 40% of dose-escalation patients had received checkpoint inhibitors. Three dose-escalation patients achieved partial responses, one with hepatocellular carcinoma and two with cutaneous melanoma. Peripheral TCRbeta sequencing was intended to test whether TCR sequence diversity was altered and clonal T-cell expansion was caused by ivuxolimab. The paper covers the monotherapy dose-escalation part of the phase I ivuxolimab trial, which included N ≈ 50 patients.

Genomic DNA was extracted from sorted cells for sequencing of the TCRbeta CDR3 region. The immunoSEQ Assay was used to sequence the TCRbeta CDR3 regions. TCRdb limited this immuneACCESS table to in-frame rearrangements with V and J called. A share of clones is missing; checked studies link under half to unresolved V genes, and the rest is unexplained. This sample lists tens of thousands of clones; around four fifths were detected once. Clones ranked in the top ten supply around 0.88% of the sample. General findings and caveats noted by the study authors: In partial responders in the 0.1-3.0 mg/kg groups, normalized peripheral clonal expansion was found to be among the lowest, especially among CD8+ T cells. Clonal expansion of both CD4+ and CD8+ blood T cells was observed from baseline to week 6 at doses 0.1 to 3.0 mg/kg. Antigen specificity was not determined for the clonally expanded peripheral T cells. After ivuxolimab, more expanded clones were found on average in CD8+ T cells than in CD4+ T cells. Low levels of normalized T-cell clonal expansion were also seen in some patients who did not respond.

The chain links TRBV10-3 with TRBJ1-3, and possibly TRBD1, on 6 matching bases. Sequencing was performed on CD4+ or CD8+ T cells sorted from blood, taken in a trial of the OX40 agonist ivuxolimab. The TCR sequence derives from an adult with an advanced solid tumor such as melanoma, head and neck, liver or kidney cancer. The DNA is as follows: TGTGCCTCGGGGGGCCTCTCTGGAAACACCATATATTTT. It encodes CASGGLSGNTIYF.